Given below is one T cell receptor (beta chain) in context. Its cognate antigen is unknown. The ends were cut back, 2 bases at V and 7 bases at J, with 21 bases in the middle. Per germline, CDR1 LGHDT and CDR2 YNNKEL (reference sequence). The CDR3 extends over 17 amino acids. The data stem from a study of T-cell reconstitution after alpha-beta-depleted transplantation in children. Preparation of the TCRbeta library was carried out with unique molecular identifiers. TCRdb fed the PCR reads into MiXCR, producing one record per CDR3 protein. The table shows approximately 85,000 distinct CDR3 sequences, with about 14% occurring only once. General study findings and limits: One year after transplant, T-cell counts and diversity came mostly from newly produced T cells. Expanded clones from the graft, numbering several hundred, reportedly supplied alpha-beta T cells about two months after transplant.

J is TRBJ2-1 and V is TRBV3-1; D perhaps matches TRBD2 (7 bases). The clonotype was recovered from a male patient between 2 and 10 years old who had a stem cell transplant for acute lymphoblastic leukemia, so the T cells may come from the graft donor. Sequenced material: PBMCs, mostly from graft donor cells, taken 180 days after TCRalphabeta/CD19-depleted stem cell transplant. For the CDR3, the DNA is TGTGCCAGCAGCCAAAGGCGGGGGCCATACGAGGGTAATGAGCAGTTCTTC. Translated: CASSQRRGPYEGNEQFF.